This record covers a single T cell receptor beta chain. The antigen is undetermined. The source of the sample is a study of graft-versus-host responses after intestinal transplantation. Trimming cost V 1 base and J 3 bases, with 10 bases left between them. The CDR3 is 15 amino acids. Germline V gene lookup returns CDR1 SGHNT and CDR2 YYREEE (reference sequence). Clones were sequenced by immunoSEQ multiplex PCR, and TCRdb holds only the in-frame ones, with some missing. Counted here are around 110,000 clones, around nine tenths occurring once; the ten biggest clones make up 0.2% to 0.25%. The study's findings and limits: Some GvH clones were seen earlier in gut or blood, suggesting intestinal origin.

The source was unstimulated CD4+ T cells sorted from spleen or lymph node cells, collected before transplant. This receptor was identified in a human donor who was the organ donor for an intestinal transplant. The chain has TRBV5-4 and TRBJ1-4; D call uncertain. The CDR3: CASSLFGPSNEKLFF. Written as DNA, the CDR3 is TGTGCCAGCAGCTTGTTTGGCCCCTCTAATGAAAAACTGTTTTTT.